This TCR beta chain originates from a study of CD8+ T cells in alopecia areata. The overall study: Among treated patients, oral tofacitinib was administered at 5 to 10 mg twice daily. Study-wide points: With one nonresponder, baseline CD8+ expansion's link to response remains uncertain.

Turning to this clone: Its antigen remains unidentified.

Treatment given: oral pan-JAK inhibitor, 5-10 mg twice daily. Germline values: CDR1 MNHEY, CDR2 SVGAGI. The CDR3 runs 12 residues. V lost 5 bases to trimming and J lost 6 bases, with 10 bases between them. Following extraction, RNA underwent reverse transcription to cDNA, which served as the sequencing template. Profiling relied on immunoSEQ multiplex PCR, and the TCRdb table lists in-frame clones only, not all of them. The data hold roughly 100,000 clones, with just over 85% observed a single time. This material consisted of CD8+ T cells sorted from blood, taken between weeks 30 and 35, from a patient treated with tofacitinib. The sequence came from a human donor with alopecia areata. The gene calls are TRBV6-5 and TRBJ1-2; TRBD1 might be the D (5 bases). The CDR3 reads CASSPLGDGYTF. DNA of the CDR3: TGTGCCAGCAGTCCCCTGGGGGATGGCTACACCTTC.